The clone carrying this T cell receptor (beta chain) was recorded once. In the authors' workflow: Amplifying reference gene primers gave estimates of nucleated cell counts. Generated by immunoSEQ multiplex PCR, the TCRdb table keeps only in-frame clones and is missing some. The DNA was the basis for D and trimming; V, J and clone size are from that table. The sample yields roughly 150,000 clones, approximately 86% seen once. The sample is drawn from a study of blood T cell repertoires in COVID-19. Whole-study context: Collection of acute and convalescent COVID-19 samples took place in the United States, Italy and Spain. In each case, the material was cDNA or gDNA derived from T cells, B-cell-depleted T cells, or PBMCs.

The sequencing sample was made of peripheral blood. This TCR came from a woman between 70 and 85 years old with acute or convalescent COVID-19.

The CDR3 DNA reads as TGTGCCAGCATCGCCGTGGACACCATACACTATGGCTACACCTTC. Encoded protein: CASIAVDTIHYGYTF. The rearrangement uses TRBV2 and TRBJ1-2, with D possibly TRBD1 on 5 matching bases. The CDR3 is made up of 15 amino acids. The V end was cut by 7 bases, the J end by 3 bases, with 18 bases between. Per the germline V gene, CDR1 is SNHLY and CDR2 is FYNNEI.